A single sample gave rise to the 27 T cell receptor beta chains below, sequenced in a study of CD8 T cells in Susac syndrome. Reverse transcription of about 0.45 to 1 ug RNA was performed with random hexamers. TCRdb reanalysed the immunoSEQ multiplex PCR reads using MiXCR and keeps one entry per CDR3 protein. The table includes under 250,000 distinct CDR3 sequences, 85% to 95% detected once. The material sequenced was CD4+ T cells from PBMCs. Receptors originate from a human donor with Susac syndrome.

The sample holds one count of this clonotype. The chain is built from TRBV7-3 and TRBJ2-5; D not resolved. Trimming stripped 5 bases from V and 1 base from J, with 11 bases between. Germline values: CDR1 SGHTA, CDR2 FQGTGA. The CDR3 covers 14 residues. CDR3 in amino acids: CASSRSHGQETQYF. The CDR3 bases are TGTGCCAGCAGCCGGTCTCACGGCCAAGAGACCCAGTACTTC. The full variable domain, completed using reference TRBV7-3 and TRBJ2-5, is GAGVSQTPSNKVTEKGKYVELRCDPISGHTALYWYRQSLGQGPEFLIYFQGTGAADDSGLPNDRFFAVRPEGSVSTLKIQRTERGDSAVYLCASSRSHGQETQYFGPGTRLLVL.

V gene TRBV20-1 combines with J gene TRBJ2-5; 7 bases are a match to TRBD1. Germline loops: CDR1 DFQATT, CDR2 SNEGSKA (reference sequence). V trimming: 6 bases; J trimming: 5 bases; junction bases outside the gene matches: 9. The CDR3 covers 13 residues. Here the CDR3 DNA reads TGCAGTGCCCCGAAACAGGGGACCGAGACCCAGTACTTC. As protein: CSAPKQGTETQYF.

The CDR3 here is CSARDPRDSRPNSPLHF. In DNA, the CDR3 is TGCAGTGCTAGAGATCCGCGGGACAGTCGTCCTAATTCACCCCTCCACTTT. V usage is TRBV20-1 and J usage is TRBJ1-6; 7 positions match TRBD1. There are 17 residues in the CDR3. After removal of 0 bases from V and 6 bases from J, the junction contained 11 bases not matched to a gene. CDR1 is DFQATT and CDR2 is SNEGSKA in the germline V gene (reference sequence).

V gene TRBV30 combines with J gene TRBJ2-1, with 8 bases lining up with TRBD1. CDR3 length equals 13 residues. From germline, CDR1 is GTSNPN and CDR2 SVGIG (reference sequence). Trimming took 4 bases from V and 7 from J; bases not matched to a gene: 6. CDR3 coding DNA: TGTGCCTGGAACCAGGGGGCTAGTAATGAGCAGTTCTTC. Its protein is CAWNQGASNEQFF.

The chain has TRBV19 and TRBJ2-5; 9 bases match TRBD1. The CDR3 length is 15 residues. V gave up 3 bases and J gave up 5 bases; unmatched junction bases: 7. Germline CDR1 and CDR2: LNHDA and SQIVND (reference sequence). CDR3 sequence: CASSMDRGLMETQYF. For the CDR3, the DNA is TGTGCCAGTAGTATGGACAGGGGTTTGATGGAGACCCAGTACTTC.

The V gene is TRBV30, the J gene TRBJ1-1; TRBD1 is a possible D gene (6 bases). The CDR3 totals 16 residues. In germline, CDR1 is GTSNPN, CDR2 SVGIG (reference sequence). V was clipped by 5 bases and J by 2 bases, with 21 bases between them. CDR3 region: CAWVALQGGRNTEAFF. In nucleotides, the CDR3 is TGTGCCTGGGTGGCTTTACAGGGTGGGCGAAACACTGAAGCTTTCTTT. Drawing the rest from reference TRBV30 and TRBJ1-1, the complete variable domain is SQTIHQWPATLVQPVGSPLSLECTVEGTSNPNLYWYRQAAGRGLQLLFYSVGIGQISSEVPQNLSASRPQDRQFILSSKKLLLSDSGFYLCAWVALQGGRNTEAFFGQGTRLTVV.

Details on this clonotype: Relative to the germline gene, one junction end is altered; a read error may explain this. The genes are TRBV11-3 and TRBJ1-6; 8 bases are a match to TRBD1. Germline-derived CDR1 and CDR2 are SGHNT and YENEEA. The CDR3 consists of 14 residues. The CDR3 region is CTSSIQGEDSPLHF. The CDR3 coding sequence is TGTACCAGTTCAATACAGGGGGAAGATTCACCCCTCCACTTT.

The chain recombines TRBV6-2 or TRBV6-3 with TRBJ2-5, with TRBD2 as a possible D gene (6 bases). The V end lost 6 bases, the J end lost 3 bases, and 11 bases lay between the germline ends. The CDR3 is 13 amino acids. Germline V gives CDR1 MNHEY, CDR2 SVGEGT. The CDR3 sequence: CASRGPGEETQYF. The CDR3 coding sequence is TGTGCCAGCAGAGGGCCGGGGGAAGAGACCCAGTACTTC.

The rearrangement uses TRBV20-1 and TRBJ2-5; the D gene could be TRBD1 or TRBD2 (5 bases each). Trimming pared 5 bases from V and 4 bases from J, leaving 17 bases between. Germline loops: CDR1 DFQATT, CDR2 SNEGSKA (reference sequence). The CDR3 loop spans 14 amino acids. The DNA for the CDR3 is TGCAGTGCTTCCGGGACCCCACCAGCAGAGACCCAGTACTTC. It translates to CSASGTPPAETQYF.

This sequence joins TRBV11-3 and TRBJ1-4, with D perhaps TRBD1 (6 bases). The V gene lost 5 bases and the J gene lost 8 bases, with 15 bases spanning the gap. The CDR3 is 14 amino acids. Germline V gene lookup returns CDR1 SGHNT and CDR2 YENEEA. CDR3 sequence (DNA): TGTGCCAGCAGCCTCACCAGGGGCGGGGAAAAACTGTTTTTT. This encodes CASSLTRGGEKLFF. Combining the CDR3 with reference TRBV11-3 and TRBJ1-4 gives the whole variable domain EAGVVQSPRYKIIEKKQPVAFWCNPISGHNTLYWYLQNLGQGPELLIRYENEEAVDDSQLPKDRFSAERLKGVDSTLKIQPAELGDSAVYLCASSLTRGGEKLFFGSGTQLSVL.

The J gene is TRBJ2-5, the V gene TRBV20-1; D is perhaps TRBD2 (6 bases). Germline V gene lookup returns CDR1 DFQATT and CDR2 SNEGSKA (reference sequence). The CDR3 runs to 13 residues. The V and J ends lost 5 bases and 2 bases respectively, with 12 bases between them. CDR3 sequence: CSAPSVDQETQYF. The CDR3 nucleotides read TGCAGTGCTCCTAGCGTCGATCAAGAGACCCAGTACTTC.

This clonotype was seen a handful of times. The CDR3 is CASSRGAQETQYF. CDR3 DNA sequence: TGTGCCAGCAGTCGGGGAGCTCAAGAGACCCAGTACTTC. The genes are TRBV25-1 and TRBJ2-5; the D gene is possibly TRBD2 (5 bases). CDR1 MGHDK and CDR2 SYGVNS come from the germline V gene. This CDR3 has 13 amino acids. Trimming shortened V by 5 bases and J by 2 bases, and 9 bases separated the two germline ends.

With respect to this clonotype: Sequence at one end of the junction differs from germline and may be a read error. This chain connects TRBV29-1 to TRBJ2-1; D uncertain. The germline V gene has CDR1 SQVTM and CDR2 ANQGSEA. CDR3 length equals 12 residues. The CDR3 is CSVEVSSNGQFF. As DNA, the CDR3 is TGCAGCGTTGAGGTTAGCAGCAATGGGCAGTTCTTC.

This chain links TRBV28 with TRBJ1-5; no clear D. Germline V CDR1 and CDR2: MDHEN, SYDVKM. The CDR3 extends over 12 amino acids. V shed 8 bases and J shed 9 bases, with 14 bases lying between them. Here the CDR3 reads CASEAGPPPQHF. The CDR3, as DNA: TGTGCCAGCGAAGCCGGGCCCCCGCCCCAGCATTTT.

In its sample, this clonotype was seen a few times. This chain connects TRBV12-3 or TRBV12-4 to TRBJ1-5; 8 bases fit TRBD1. Trimming took 4 bases from V and 6 from J; bases not matched to a gene: 5. The CDR3 covers 14 residues. The CDR3 DNA sequence: TGTGCCAGCAGTTATGGACAGGGAGGTCAGCCCCAGCATTTT. Its protein product is CASSYGQGGQPQHF.

The V gene is TRBV12-3 or TRBV12-4, the J gene TRBJ2-3; possible D gene TRBD2, 6 bases. The CDR3 sequence is 17 residues long. The germline V and J ends were trimmed by 4 bases and 6 bases, with 23 bases remaining between them. Here the CDR3 DNA reads TGTGCCAGCAGTTCCCGGGAAAGGACGGGAGAAGCGGATACGCAGTATTTT. Amino acid sequence: CASSSRERTGEADTQYF.

J is TRBJ1-5 and V is TRBV2; the D is unclear. V was trimmed by 4 bases and J by 1 base, leaving 14 bases between them. CDR3 length equals 16 residues. Germline lookup yields CDR1 SNHLY and CDR2 FYNNEI. The CDR3 region has the DNA TGTGCCAGCAGTGGTGCGGGGTGGGAGAGCAATCAGCCCCAGCATTTT. It translates to CASSGAGWESNQPQHF. Supplemented by reference TRBV2 and TRBJ1-5, the full variable domain reads EPEVTQTPSHQVTQMGQEVILRCVPISNHLYFYWYRQILGQKVEFLVSFYNNEISEKSEIFDDQFSVERPDGSNFTLKIRSTKLEDSAMYFCASSGAGWESNQPQHFGDGTRLSIL.

V gene TRBV20-1 combines with J gene TRBJ1-6, with TRBD1 as a possible D gene (5 bases). The V gene's germline CDR1 is DFQATT and CDR2 SNEGSKA (reference sequence). V lost 1 base to trimming and J lost 7 bases, with 11 bases between them. There are 14 residues in the CDR3. Here the CDR3 DNA reads TGCAGTGCTAGAGGCTACGGGGGGAATTCACCCCTCCACTTT. Protein product: CSARGYGGNSPLHF.

The rearrangement uses TRBV30 and TRBJ2-6; the D gene is possibly TRBD1 (5 bases). CDR1 and CDR2 (germline): GTSNPN, SVGIG (reference sequence). This CDR3 has 16 amino acids. V shed 0 bases and J shed 2 bases, with 11 bases lying between them. The CDR3 DNA is TGTGCCTGGAGTGTACAAGGGGCCGCTGGGGCCAACGTCCTGACTTTC. Its protein is CAWSVQGAAGANVLTF.

The rearrangement joins TRBV20-1 to TRBJ1-2, with TRBD1 as a possible D gene (5 bases). V lost 0 bases to trimming and J lost 7 bases, with 18 bases between them. The CDR3 consists of 15 residues. CDR1 and CDR2 (germline): DFQATT, SNEGSKA (reference sequence). This CDR3 is CSARDLTVAYSGYTF. The CDR3 DNA follows: TGCAGTGCTAGAGATCTGACAGTCGCCTACTCTGGCTACACCTTC.

The rearrangement uses TRBV9 and TRBJ2-1; D is uncertain. CDR3 length: 13 residues. Germline V gene data show CDR1 as SGDLS and CDR2 as YYNGEE. V shed 3 bases and J shed 5 bases, with 9 bases lying between them. CDR3 DNA sequence: TGTGCCAGCAGCGATAACCCGGACAATGAGCAGTTCTTC. Protein sequence: CASSDNPDNEQFF.

This chain links TRBV5-1 with TRBJ2-5; D tentatively reads TRBD1 or TRBD2 (6 bases each). Germline CDR1 SGHRS, CDR2 YFSETQ. CDR3 length equals 14 residues. V lost 6 bases and J 5 bases, leaving 17 bases between the germline ends. CDR3 in DNA: TGCGCCAGCAACCGGGAGCAGGGGTCGGAGACCCAGTACTTC. It is translated as CASNREQGSETQYF.

This chain connects TRBV28 to TRBJ1-4; no definite D call. V was shortened by 6 bases and J by 8 bases, with 13 bases between the two germline ends. The germline CDR1 and CDR2 sequences are MDHEN and SYDVKM. The CDR3 runs 13 residues. DNA of the CDR3: TGTGCCAGCAGCCCTCCAAGAACGGAAAAACTGTTTTTT. This sequence encodes CASSPPRTEKLFF.

The J gene is TRBJ2-5, the V gene TRBV11-3, with 7 positions matching TRBD1. Germline-derived CDR1 and CDR2 are SGHNT and YENEEA. V gave up 3 bases and J gave up 5 bases; unmatched junction bases: 9. CDR3 length: 15 amino acids. DNA for the CDR3: TGTGCCAGCAGCTTTGGCGAGGGGGCCGGGGAGACCCAGTACTTC. Its protein is CASSFGEGAGETQYF. The variable domain in full, with the rest retrieved from reference TRBV11-3 and TRBJ2-5, is EAGVVQSPRYKIIEKKQPVAFWCNPISGHNTLYWYLQNLGQGPELLIRYENEEAVDDSQLPKDRFSAERLKGVDSTLKIQPAELGDSAVYLCASSFGEGAGETQYFGPGTRLLVL.

V is TRBV27 and J is TRBJ2-3; D is perhaps TRBD1 (7 bases). CDR3 length equals 14 residues. V lost 7 bases to trimming and J lost 8 bases, with 19 bases between them. Germline V lookup: CDR1 MNHEY, CDR2 SMNVEV (reference sequence). The CDR3 region is CASTLTGTAGTQYF. The CDR3 nucleotides are TGTGCCAGCACTCTAACCGGGACAGCGGGTACGCAGTATTTT.

V is TRBV7-9 and J is TRBJ1-6; 9 bases are a match to TRBD1. The J segment lost 5 bases and the V segment lost 4 bases, leaving 6 bases of the junction unmatched. Germline V CDR1 and CDR2: SEHNR, FQNEAQ (reference sequence). The CDR3 is 16 amino acids. The CDR3 DNA reads TGTGCCAGCAGCTCTATGGACAGGGGTAATAATTCACCCCTCCACTTT. Protein: CASSSMDRGNNSPLHF.

On this clonotype itself: An end of the junction differs from the germline gene, which may be a read error. The rearrangement joins TRBV7-7 to TRBJ2-5, with TRBD1 identical over 10 bases. The CDR3 has 15 residues. Germline lookup yields CDR1 SSHAT and CDR2 FNYEAQ (reference sequence). The CDR3 sequence is CASSPDRGRRETQYF. The CDR3 DNA is TGTGCTAGCAGCCCAGACAGGGGGCGTCGAGAGACCCAGTACTTC.